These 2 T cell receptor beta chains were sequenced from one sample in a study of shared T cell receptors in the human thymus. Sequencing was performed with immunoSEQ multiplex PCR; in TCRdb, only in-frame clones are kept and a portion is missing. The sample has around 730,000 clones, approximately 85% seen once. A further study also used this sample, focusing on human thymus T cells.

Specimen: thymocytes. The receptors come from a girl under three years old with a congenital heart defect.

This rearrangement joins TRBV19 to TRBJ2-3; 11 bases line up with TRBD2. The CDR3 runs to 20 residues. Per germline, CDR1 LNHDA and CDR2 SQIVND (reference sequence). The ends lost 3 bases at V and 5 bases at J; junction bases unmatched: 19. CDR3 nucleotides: TGTGCCAGTAGTATTACGGCGACTAGCGGGGCGGAGGGCTTCGGAGATACGCAGTATTTT. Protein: CASSITATSGAEGFGDTQYF.

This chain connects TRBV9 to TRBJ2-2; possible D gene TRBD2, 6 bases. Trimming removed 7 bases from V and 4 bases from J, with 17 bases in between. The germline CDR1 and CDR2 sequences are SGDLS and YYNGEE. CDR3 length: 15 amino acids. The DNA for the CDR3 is TGTGCCAGCGGGCGCTTTTTGGGGGGCACCGGGGAGCTGTTTTTT. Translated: CASGRFLGGTGELFF.